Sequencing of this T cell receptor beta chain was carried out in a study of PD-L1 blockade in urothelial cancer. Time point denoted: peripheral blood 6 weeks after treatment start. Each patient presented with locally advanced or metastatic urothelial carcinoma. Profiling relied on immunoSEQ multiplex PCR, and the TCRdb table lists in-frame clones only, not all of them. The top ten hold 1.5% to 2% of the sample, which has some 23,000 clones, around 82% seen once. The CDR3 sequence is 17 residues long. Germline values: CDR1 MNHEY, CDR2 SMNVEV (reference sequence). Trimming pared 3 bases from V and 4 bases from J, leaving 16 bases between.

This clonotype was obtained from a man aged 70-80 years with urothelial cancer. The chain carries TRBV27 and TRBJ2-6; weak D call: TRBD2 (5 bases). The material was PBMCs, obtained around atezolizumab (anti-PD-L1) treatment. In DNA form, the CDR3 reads TGTGCCAGCAGTTTCAAGGTGCCGGGGTTCGGGGCCAACGTCCTGACTTTC. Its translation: CASSFKVPGFGANVLTF.